One and the same sample provided the 16 T cell receptor beta chains below, sequenced in a study of cytomegalovirus exposure and HLA in healthy donors. 13 Jbeta primers and 60 Vbeta primers were used for the PCR. Sequencing was performed with immunoSEQ multiplex PCR; in TCRdb, only in-frame clones are kept and a portion is missing. The data show about 180,000 clones, around 75% seen once. The sample was PBMCs. The receptor source for this set is a male donor in good health and CMV-seronegative.

The chain employs TRBV6-5 and TRBJ1-1; D unclear. Trimming pared 4 bases from V and 1 base from J, leaving 10 bases between. Germline V gene lookup returns CDR1 MNHEY and CDR2 SVGAGI. CDR3 size: 14 residues. In nucleotides, the CDR3 is TGTGCCAGCAGTTTAACCGGGAAGAACACTGAAGCTTTCTTT. Its translation is CASSLTGKNTEAFF.

The gene calls are TRBV5-1 and TRBJ1-5; D is unresolved. Trimming shortened V by 4 bases and J by 9 bases, and 17 bases separated the two germline ends. The CDR3 spans 14 residues. Germline V CDR1 and CDR2: SGHRS, YFSETQ. The CDR3 DNA reads as TGCGCCAGCAGCCTCCGATCGGCCCGAGGGCCCCAGCATTTT. Amino acids: CASSLRSARGPQHF.

The chain has TRBV28 and TRBJ2-1, with D tentatively TRBD1 (5 bases). The CDR3 totals 14 residues. Between the trimmed V and J ends, which lost 5 bases and 3 bases, there was a span of 11 bases. Per the germline V gene, CDR1 is MDHEN and CDR2 is SYDVKM. In DNA form, the CDR3 reads TGTGCCAGCAGTGGTGGCAGGGTCTACAATGAGCAGTTCTTC. This codes for CASSGGRVYNEQFF.

The chain is built from TRBV30 and TRBJ2-7, with no clear D. CDR3 length: 13 residues. Germline V CDR1 and CDR2: GTSNPN, SVGIG (reference sequence). Trimming took 2 bases from V and 3 from J, leaving 11 bases between them. The CDR3 DNA follows: TGTGCCTGGAGTTCAGCGAGCCACTACGAGCAGTACTTC. Protein: CAWSSASHYEQYF. Drawing the rest from reference TRBV30 and TRBJ2-7, the complete variable domain is SQTIHQWPATLVQPVGSPLSLECTVEGTSNPNLYWYRQAAGRGLQLLFYSVGIGQISSEVPQNLSASRPQDRQFILSSKKLLLSDSGFYLCAWSSASHYEQYFGPGTRLTVT.

This clone was counted once. The genes are TRBV6-1 and TRBJ1-5; 7 positions match TRBD1. CDR3 length: 13 amino acids. CDR1 MNHNS and CDR2 SASEGT come from the germline V gene. The V and J ends lost 3 bases and 5 bases, in that order; junction bases with no gene match: 1. CDR3 DNA sequence: TGTGCCAGCAGTGACAGGGGGTATCAGCCCCAGCATTTT. Protein product: CASSDRGYQPQHF.

This chain uses TRBV6-4 with TRBJ1-5, with 7 bases identical to TRBD1. The CDR3 length is 15 residues. Germline V gives CDR1 MRHNA, CDR2 SNTAGT. After removal of 10 bases from V and 2 bases from J, the junction contained 11 bases not matched to a gene. The chain's CDR3 is CAIGSRGQRNQPQHF. CDR3 DNA: TGTGCCATAGGGAGTCGGGGACAGCGCAATCAGCCCCAGCATTTT.

This rearrangement joins TRBV28 to TRBJ1-5; weak D call: TRBD1 (6 bases). The CDR3 contains 15 residues. Trimming shortened V by 5 bases and J by 2 bases, and 13 bases separated the two germline ends. Looked up from germline, CDR1 is MDHEN and CDR2 is SYDVKM. CDR3 DNA: TGTGCCAGCAGTCGTCGGGGGGCAGGCAATCAGCCCCAGCATTTT. This gives the protein CASSRRGAGNQPQHF. The variable domain in full, completed from reference TRBV28 and TRBJ1-5, reads DVKVTQSSRYLVKRTGEKVFLECVQDMDHENMFWYRQDPGLGLRLIYFSYDVKMKEKGDIPEGYSVSREKKERFSLILESASTNQTSMYLCASSRRGAGNQPQHFGDGTRLSIL.

This chain connects TRBV19 to TRBJ1-4; the D gene is possibly TRBD1 (6 bases). This CDR3 is 17 amino acids long. Trimming removed 6 bases at V and 2 bases at J, with 19 bases between. Germline V gene lookup returns CDR1 LNHDA and CDR2 SQIVND (reference sequence). CDR3 amino acids: CASSRTHYRATNEKLFF. The DNA of the CDR3 is TGTGCCAGTAGCAGAACCCACTACAGGGCGACTAATGAAAAACTGTTTTTT. Complete variable domain (other parts from reference TRBV19 and TRBJ1-4): DGGITQSPKYLFRKEGQNVTLSCEQNLNHDAMYWYRQDPGQGLRLIYYSQIVNDFQKGDIAEGYSVSREKKESFPLTVTSAQKNPTAFYLCASSRTHYRATNEKLFFGSGTQLSVL.

In its sample, this clone was seen a few times. The chain has TRBV27 and TRBJ2-1; 7 bases match TRBD2. CDR1 is MNHEY and CDR2 is SMNVEV in the germline V gene (reference sequence). The CDR3 is 14 residues long. V gave up 5 bases and J gave up 3 bases; unmatched junction bases: 4. The CDR3 nucleotides are TGTGCCAGCAGTAAGGGCGGGAGCTACAATGAGCAGTTCTTC. Residues: CASSKGGSYNEQFF.

In this sample, this clone turned up a few times. Other DNA sequences in the sample encode the same CDR3. The V gene is TRBV6-5, the J gene TRBJ2-7; 7 bases line up with TRBD2. The CDR3 is 15 amino acids. The V gene end was trimmed by 0 bases and the J gene end by 2 bases; junction bases not matched to a gene: 4. Germline V gene lookup returns CDR1 MNHEY and CDR2 SVGAGI. CDR3 region: CASSYSTGGTYEQYF. The DNA of the CDR3 is TGTGCCAGCAGTTACTCGACGGGGGGAACCTACGAGCAGTACTTC.

The chain couples TRBV30 to TRBJ2-3; TRBD2 matches 7 bases. Germline CDR1 and CDR2: GTSNPN and SVGIG (reference sequence). CDR3 length: 13 residues. The junction had 1 base not matched to a gene; V was cut back by 3 bases and J by 1 base. CDR3 sequence: CAWRTSGTDTQYF. In nucleotides, the CDR3 is TGTGCCTGGAGAACTAGCGGCACAGATACGCAGTATTTT.

This clone was seen only a few times. The chain uses TRBV5-8 and TRBJ1-2, with no clear D. The CDR3 extends over 13 amino acids. Trimming removed 1 base at V and 1 base at J, with 5 bases between. Looked up from germline, CDR1 is SGHTS and CDR2 is YDEGEE. CDR3 region: CASSLSLNYGYTF. The CDR3 DNA sequence: TGTGCCAGCAGCTTGAGCCTTAACTATGGCTACACCTTC.

The chain recombines TRBV28 with TRBJ2-5, with 12 positions matching TRBD1. The J call may not be correct, given that the DNA end is closer to TRBJ2-7. Germline V gene sequence: CDR1 MDHEN, CDR2 SYDVKM. The CDR3 length is 16 residues. CDR3 amino acids: CASSITGTGGNYEQYF. The DNA of the CDR3 is TGTGCCAGCAGTATTACCGGGACAGGGGGCAACTACGAGCAGTACTTC.

This clone was found once. This rearrangement joins TRBV5-4 to TRBJ2-7; tentative D call: TRBD1 (6 bases). This CDR3 has 17 residues. The ends were cut back, 5 bases at V and 2 bases at J, with 23 bases in the middle. Germline V gene sequence: CDR1 SGHNT, CDR2 YYREEE (reference sequence). The CDR3 bases are TGTGCCAGCAGTCAGATCAGGGGCAGACCGGAACCCTACGAGCAGTACTTC. Translated, it gives CASSQIRGRPEPYEQYF. The full variable domain, completed using reference TRBV5-4 and TRBJ2-7, is ETGVTQSPTHLIKTRGQQVTLRCSSQSGHNTVSWYQQALGQGPQFIFQYYREEENGRGNFPPRFSGLQFPNYSSELNVNALELDDSALYLCASSQIRGRPEPYEQYFGPGTRLTVT.

The gene calls are TRBV30 and TRBJ2-2; D is unclear. The CDR3 sequence is 14 residues long. V lost 2 bases and J 0 bases, leaving 7 bases between the germline ends. Germline values: CDR1 GTSNPN, CDR2 SVGIG (reference sequence). DNA of the CDR3: TGTGCCTGGAGTTGGGCAGCGAACACCGGGGAGCTGTTTTTT. Translation: CAWSWAANTGELFF.

The chain combines TRBV9 with TRBJ1-1; D remains ambiguous. Looked up from germline, CDR1 is SGDLS and CDR2 is YYNGEE. V was shortened by 4 bases and J by 1 base, with 11 bases between the two germline ends. The CDR3 is 14 residues long. The CDR3 loop reads CASSSRAGNTEAFF. The CDR3 region has the DNA TGTGCCAGCAGCTCCCGGGCGGGGAACACTGAAGCTTTCTTT.